This TCR beta chain was observed in a study of monozygotic twins with inflammatory bowel disease. Comment on this clonotype: The target antigen is unknown.

Per TCR library, about 3,300 ng of total RNA was used. Each sample had eight separate cDNA synthesis reactions. Each CDR3 protein gets one entry in TCRdb, which reprocessed the 5' RACE reads and gives no DNA. The sample data list 150,000 to 200,000 distinct CDR3 sequences. Notes on the study in general: Patients got different immunosuppressive treatments, which may have made their repertoires more variable. Compared with healthy twins, IBD patients shared fewer clonotypes with others, especially with disease activity.

Input material: blood. The source of this sequence is a human donor with ulcerative colitis or Crohn's disease, or a healthy co-twin of an affected twin (not recorded which).

The CDR3 loop reads CAIRDMNTEAFF. The V call is TRBV10-3, the J call TRBJ1-1. This CDR3 has 12 residues. The germline gives CDR1 ENHRY, CDR2 SYGVKD.